This T cell receptor beta chain was found in a study of shared clonotypes between healthy human individuals. Notes on the study in general: The sharing of approximately 4.6% of naive CD4 clonotypes was seen across a few donors. Clonotypes not shared had lower generation probabilities than those common to all four donors. Genetic and exposure-history diversity was limited by the few donors.

Trimming took off 0 bases at V and 0 bases at J, with 15 bases between the two ends. The CDR3 loop spans 16 amino acids. CDR1 and CDR2 from the germline V gene are GTSNPN and SVGIG (reference sequence). For this clone: Its antigen is currently unknown.

CD8 cells classed as naive were CD45RO-negative and positively selected for CCR7, excluding terminally differentiated effector memory CD45RA+ cells. Donors were healthy HIV-negative adults without recent acute infections or vaccinations. This table comes from immunoSEQ multiplex PCR, and its TCRdb copy is limited to in-frame clones, with some not included. The sample includes under 850,000 clones, about 91% of them seen just once. The chain joins TRBV30 to TRBJ2-7, with D perhaps TRBD2 (6 bases). Sequencing was carried out using naive CD8+ T cells sorted from blood. The clonotype was recovered from a man aged 25 to 45 in good health. The CDR3 loop is CAWSVGVWRDSYEQYF. DNA for the CDR3: TGTGCCTGGAGTGTAGGGGTTTGGCGGGACTCCTACGAGCAGTACTTC.